This T cell receptor beta chain was obtained from a study of beta chain features in type 1 diabetes. Sampling consisted of one heparinised blood draw per donor, averaging around 100 mL. Details on this clone: Its cognate antigen is unknown. The junction departs from the called germline gene at one end, perhaps through a read error.

Investigators reverse transcribed all isolated RNA, so they sequenced expressed TCRB transcripts. Produced via immunoSEQ multiplex PCR; TCRdb's table is partial and in-frame only. The table lists some 370,000 clones, over 9% of them singletons. Study-wide results and caveats: People with Type 1 diabetes carried modestly yet significantly shorter TCRB CDR3s in all four CD4+ subsets. The naive, central memory and Treg TCRB repertoires of patients appeared to be more similar to one another than those of healthy donors. Insertion counts at VDJ junctions were lower in type 1 diabetes patients, who also showed more deletions there.

The sequenced sample was central memory CD4+ T cells from blood. The clonotype comes from a man aged 25-45 years with type 1 diabetes.

In DNA form, the CDR3 reads TGTGCCAGCAGCTTAAAAGGGACGTCTGAAGCTTTCTTT. Its translation: CASSLKGTSEAFF. This chain links TRBV4-1 with TRBJ1-1; TRBD1 might be the D (5 bases). CDR3 length: 13 amino acids. Germline CDR1 reads MGHRA; CDR2 reads YSYEKL.